Shown below are 8 T cell receptor beta chains from a single sample sequenced in a study of Tregs in tolerant kidney transplant recipients. Clones were sequenced by immunoSEQ multiplex PCR, and TCRdb holds only the in-frame ones, with some missing. The sample totals 50,000 or so clones. The input for sequencing was CD4+ T cells from blood, taken before the transplant. The source of these receptors is a human donor who received a combined kidney and bone marrow transplant.

Notes on this clone: The read is 3 residues too short to cover the CDR3 end, so that end is filled in from the germline J gene. This sequence joins TRBV7-6 and TRBJ2-2; 10 nucleotides match TRBD1. Unmatched junction bases numbered 13, after V lost 7 bases and J lost 5 bases. CDR1 SGHVS and CDR2 FNYEAQ come from the germline V gene. This CDR3 contains 17 residues. This CDR3 reads CASTQSGGTGVTGELFF. The DNA read from the CDR3 is TGTGCCAGCACTCAATCGGGTGGGACAGGGGTTACCGGGGAG.

On this clone: The sequenced fragment ends 3 residues before the CDR3 boundary, so the rest is inferred from the germline J gene. J is TRBJ1-3 and V is TRBV7-8; tentative D call: TRBD1 (5 bases). Germline loops: CDR1 SGHVS, CDR2 FQNEAQ. V lost 5 bases and J lost 0, with 17 bases in between. The CDR3 contains 17 residues. The covered CDR3 bases are TGTGCCAGCAGCCCCCTACGTTTGGGGCACTCTGGAAACACC. Translated: CASSPLRLGHSGNT. The whole CDR3 is CASSPLRLGHSGNTIYF.

About this clone: The missing CDR3 end, 3 residues past where the read stops, is filled in from the germline J gene. The chain carries TRBV5-1 and TRBJ2-1, with 10 bases lining up with TRBD2. V was pared by 4 bases and J by 5 bases, with 6 bases of the junction left unmatched. Germline V gives CDR1 SGHRS, CDR2 YFSETQ. The CDR3 totals 15 residues. CDR3 DNA, as far as it was read: TGCGCCAGCAGCCAACAGCGGGGGGGCCACAATGAG. Amino acid sequence: CASSQQRGGHNE. In full, the CDR3 is CASSQQRGGHNEQFF.

Comment on this clone: The read ends 3 residues shy of where the CDR3 ends; the end is completed using the germline J gene. Within the sample, other DNA sequences also encode this same CDR3. V usage is TRBV7-8 and J usage is TRBJ1-2; TRBD1 is a possible D gene (5 bases). The CDR3 runs 13 residues. Germline V gives CDR1 SGHVS, CDR2 FQNEAQ. The V end lost 3 bases, the J end lost 2 bases, and 7 bases lay between the germline ends. The CDR3: CASSFDRNYGYTF. The covered CDR3 bases are TGTGCCAGCAGCTTTGACAGAAACTATGGC.

As concerns this clone: The sequence runs out 3 residues before the end of the CDR3; the remainder is reconstructed from the germline J gene. The gene calls are TRBV7-2 and TRBJ2-7; the D gene is possibly TRBD2 (6 bases). Trimming left V 5 bases short and J 3 bases short, with 17 bases between. Germline-derived CDR1 and CDR2 are SGHTA and FQGNSA. There are 15 residues in the CDR3. CDR3 amino acids: CASSPAGSAGYEQYF. CDR3 DNA, as far as it was read: TGTGCCAGCAGCCCGGCGGGGTCCGCCGGCTACGAG.

As to this clone: The CDR3 end is not reached by the read, which stops 3 residues before it; the germline J gene fills it in. This rearrangement joins TRBV5-1 to TRBJ2-5; TRBD2 matches at 10 bases. The V segment lost 1 base and the J segment 0 bases; nucleotides outside the gene matches: 3. Looked up from germline, CDR1 is SGHRS and CDR2 is YFSETQ. The CDR3 runs to 16 residues. The CDR3: CASSLLTSGYQETQYF. The DNA read from the CDR3 is TGCGCCAGCAGCTTGTTGACTAGCGGGTACCAAGAGACC.

For this clone: The CDR3 goes on 3 residues after the read ends, and that part is filled in from the germline J gene. The V and J genes are TRBV6-2 or TRBV6-3 and TRBJ1-2; 9 bases agree with TRBD1. The V gene end was trimmed by 2 bases and the J gene end by 7 bases; junction bases not matched to a gene: 8. In germline, CDR1 is MNHEY, CDR2 SVGEGT. This CDR3 has 15 residues. CDR3 sequence reads: CASSYQQDRGSGYTF. CDR3 DNA, as far as it was read: TGTGCCAGCAGTTACCAACAGGACAGGGGAAGTGGC.

A remark on this clone: The read ends 3 residues before the CDR3 terminus; that terminus is restored from the germline J gene. The chain employs TRBV7-2 and TRBJ2-7, with no clear D. The germline V gene has CDR1 SGHTA and CDR2 FQGNSA. Trimming removed 1 base from V and 2 bases from J, with 12 bases in between. This CDR3 region has 15 residues. The DNA read from the CDR3 is TGTGCCAGCAGCTTAGTTGCCCACACCACCTACGAG. Its protein is CASSLVAHTTYE. The CDR3 in full is CASSLVAHTTYEQYF.